This is a list of T cell receptor beta chains from one sample in a study of Ad26.COV2.S vaccination and SARS-CoV-2 variants. Repertoires were generated with immunoSEQ multiplex PCR, while TCRdb's copy carries only in-frame clones and drops some. The sample has hundreds of thousands of clones, around 90% seen once. The material was peripheral blood, obtained in a trial of Ad26.COV2.S vaccine versus placebo. The source is a person between 18 and 65 years old who received the Ad26.COV2.S COVID-19 vaccine or a placebo. CDR3s include the opening cysteine and the closing phenylalanine or tryptophan. A D gene is named only where the DNA matches it firmly. Size is stated for part of the rows, as once, few or many counts, or as a class when the clone is expanded.

J gene	V gene	clone size	D gene	CDR3 DNA	CDR3 protein
TRBJ2-7	TRBV7-9	NA	NA	TGTGCCAGCAGCGGGGACGGGGACATCTCCTACGAGCAGTACTTC	CASSGDGDISYEQYF
TRBJ1-1	TRBV7-8	NA	NA	TGTGCCAGCAGCGTTAAGCTGAACACTGAAGCTTTCTTT	CASSVKLNTEAFF
TRBJ1-1	TRBV7-9	NA	NA	TGTGCCAGCAGCTTTTCGACTCGAGGGAACACTGAAGCTTTCTTT	CASSFSTRGNTEAFF
TRBJ2-3	TRBV9	NA	NA	TGTGCCAGCAGCGTAGCCAGTCCAGATACGCAGTATTTT	CASSVASPDTQYF
TRBJ1-4	TRBV12-3/TRBV12-4	NA	NA	TGTGCCAGCAGTTTTACAGCAGGCGAAAAACTGTTTTTT	CASSFTAGEKLFF
TRBJ2-1	TRBV5-8	few	NA	TGTGCCAGCAGCTTGGTACGGGACACAAGCTCCTACAATGAGCAGTTCTTC	CASSLVRDTSSYNEQFF
TRBJ1-4	TRBV7-9	NA	TRBD1	TGTGCCAGCAGCTCCGGAGGGACAGGGGGCCCTAATGAAAAACTGTTTTTT	CASSSGGTGGPNEKLFF
TRBJ2-7	TRBV6-1	NA	NA	TGTGCCAGCAGTGAGGCCTTATTTCCTTACGAGCAGTACTTC	CASSEALFPYEQYF
TRBJ2-1	TRBV10-3	NA	NA	TGTGCCATCAGCGTACACAACAATGAGCAGTTCTTC	CAISVHNNEQFF
TRBJ1-1	TRBV6-2/TRBV6-3	NA	NA	TGTGCCAGCAGTCCCTGGGACACCCGACTGAACACTGAAGCTTTCTTT	CASSPWDTRLNTEAFF
TRBJ2-2	TRBV7-2	NA	NA	TGTGCCAGCAGCTTAGAGGGGGGGCGAAACACCGGGGAGCTGTTTTTT	CASSLEGGRNTGELFF
TRBJ1-5	TRBV19	NA	NA	TGTGCCAGTAGTAACAGGGTAGGCAATCAGCCCCAGCATTTT	CASSNRVGNQPQHF
TRBJ2-3	TRBV10-3	NA	TRBD2	TGTGCCATCAGTGAGTCCGGGACTAGTTGGGACACGCAGTATTTT	CAISESGTSWDTQYF
TRBJ2-5	TRBV2	NA	TRBD2	TGTGCCAGCAGTTTCTTTCCTAGCGGTCAAGAGACCCAGTACTTC	CASSFFPSGQETQYF
TRBJ1-1	TRBV12-1	NA	NA	TGTGCCAGCAGCTTTAGGCAGGGGGCAAGTGAAGCTTTCTTT	CASSFRQGASEAFF
TRBJ1-1	TRBV12-3/TRBV12-4	NA	TRBD1	TGTGCCAGCAGTTTTCAGGGGGCCACTGAAGCTTTCTTT	CASSFQGATEAFF
TRBJ2-5	TRBV11-2	NA	NA	TGTGCCAGCAGCCATTTGCCGACAGACCTCCAAGAGACCCAGTACTTC	CASSHLPTDLQETQYF
TRBJ1-5	TRBV9	NA	TRBD1	TGTGCCAGCAGCGACCAGGGGGATCAGCCCCAGCATTTT	CASSDQGDQPQHF
TRBJ2-2	TRBV5-1	NA	TRBD2	TGCGCCAGCAATATAGCGGGTGAACGGACCGGGGAGCTGTTTTTT	CASNIAGERTGELFF
TRBJ1-6	TRBV27	NA	NA	TGTGCCAGCAGTTTCGTTGGGAGCTCCTATAATTCACCCCTCCACTTT	CASSFVGSSYNSPLHF
TRBJ2-6	TRBV7-2	NA	NA	TGTGCCAGCAGCTTAGACAGAGGCTCTGGGGCCAACGTCCTGACTTTC	CASSLDRGSGANVLTF
TRBJ1-1	TRBV2	NA	TRBD1	TGTGCCAGCAACCCAGGGGGAAACACTGAAGCTTTCTTT	CASNPGGNTEAFF
TRBJ1-2	TRBV19	NA	NA	TGTGCCAGTAGTATAGATCACGACATATTAAACTATGGCTACACCTTC	CASSIDHDILNYGYTF
TRBJ2-7	TRBV6-5	NA	NA	TGTGCCAGCAGTTACGCCGACAGGTCGAAGGAGCAGTACTTC	CASSYADRSKEQYF
TRBJ1-1	TRBV19	NA	NA	TGTGCCAGTCAGATTGACACGAACACTGAAGCTTTCTTT	CASQIDTNTEAFF
TRBJ2-7	TRBV5-5	NA	TRBD1	TGTGCCAGCACTATGGGGACAGGGGCCTACGAGCAGTACTTC	CASTMGTGAYEQYF
TRBJ2-1	TRBV13	NA	NA	TGTGCCAGCAGCTTAGGCCGCCTTCCTCCTAGGAATGAGCAGTTCTTC	CASSLGRLPPRNEQFF
TRBJ2-7	TRBV18	NA	NA	TGTGCCAGCTCACCAAGGGCAGGGAGCTCCTACGAGCAGTACTTC	CASSPRAGSSYEQYF
TRBJ1-4	TRBV2	NA	NA	TGTGCCAGCAGTGAAGGGGGACACACTTCTGAAAAACTGTTTTTT	CASSEGGHTSEKLFF
TRBJ1-6	TRBV18	NA	NA	TGTGCCAGCTCACCAGTGCCCAACAACGATTCACCCCTCCACTTT	CASSPVPNNDSPLHF
TRBJ1-4	TRBV5-4	once	TRBD1	TGTGCCAGCAGCTCGAAGCAGCTGACAGGGGCTAATGAAAAACTGTTTTTT	CASSSKQLTGANEKLFF
TRBJ2-5	TRBV7-6	NA	TRBD2	TGTGCCAGCAGCTTTGGGGTAGCGGGGGGGTTGGAGCAAGAGACCCAGTACTTC	CASSFGVAGGLEQETQYF
TRBJ2-7	TRBV21-1	NA	NA	TGTGCCAGCGGAATTGGACTAGCGGGAGGGCAAGACTACGAGCAGTACTTC	CASGIGLAGGQDYEQYF
TRBJ2-2	TRBV6-2/TRBV6-3	NA	NA	TGTGCCAGCAGTCTCACTAGAACCCGTACCGGGGAGCTGTTTTTT	CASSLTRTRTGELFF
TRBJ2-3	TRBV9	NA	NA	TGTGCCAGCAGCGTACTGGACCACACAGATACGCAGTATTTT	CASSVLDHTDTQYF
TRBJ1-5	TRBV19	NA	NA	TGTGCCAGTAGTGTGACAGGAGCTGGACAGCCCCAGCATTTT	CASSVTGAGQPQHF
TRBJ1-2	TRBV14	NA	NA	TGTGCCAGCAGCCCCTACCCGGGAGGACAGACTTATGGCTACACCTTC	CASSPYPGGQTYGYTF
TRBJ2-1	TRBV7-3	NA	NA	TGTGCCAGCAGCTTAGGCGGGCAAAGTAATGAGCAGTTCTTC	CASSLGGQSNEQFF
TRBJ2-1	TRBV6-5	NA	NA	TGTGCCAGCAGTTTCGGGAGCTACAATGAGCAGTTCTTC	CASSFGSYNEQFF
TRBJ2-7	TRBV27	NA	NA	TGTGCCAGCAGCTTAAAAGACAACACCTACGAGCAGTACTTC	CASSLKDNTYEQYF
TRBJ1-2	TRBV2	once	TRBD1	TGTGCCAGCCTCGGGACAGTCCCCATCCTTTTCTATGGCTACACCTTC	CASLGTVPILFYGYTF
TRBJ1-1	TRBV27	NA	NA	TGTGCCAGCAGATGGGGGGGAAACACTGAAGCTTTCTTT	CASRWGGNTEAFF